The 5 T cell receptor beta chains below all came from one sample that was sequenced in a study of T cell changes during pregnancy in multiple sclerosis. Only in-frame clones appear in the TCRdb table, and some are missing; sequencing was by immunoSEQ multiplex PCR. This table holds approximately 70,000 clones, approximately 92% found once. The sample in question was peripheral blood, obtained in the first trimester of pregnancy. The receptors here all came from a female donor with multiple sclerosis, enrolled in a pregnancy study.

Here the CDR3 reads CASSLVSGEQFF. Written as DNA, the CDR3 is TGTGCCAGCAGCTTGGTTAGCGGGGAGCAGTTCTTC. The V and J genes are TRBV5-5 and TRBJ2-1; 7 nucleotides align to TRBD2. The CDR3 covers 12 residues. Per germline, CDR1 SGHKS and CDR2 YYEKEE (reference sequence). The ends lost 0 bases at V and 10 bases at J; junction bases unmatched: 1.

This clone is categorized as medium-sized. The chain joins TRBV6-1 to TRBJ2-1, with D tentatively TRBD2 (5 bases). Trimming pared 6 bases from V and 1 base from J, leaving 10 bases between. Germline V gene data show CDR1 as MNHNS and CDR2 as SASEGT. The length of the CDR3 is 14 residues. The CDR3 region has the DNA TGTGCCAGCAGGGTAGCGTCTTCCTACAATGAGCAGTTCTTC. Its translation is CASRVASSYNEQFF.

The chain employs TRBV19 and TRBJ2-1; TRBD2 is a possible D gene (6 bases). The CDR3 is made up of 13 amino acids. The V gene's germline CDR1 is LNHDA and CDR2 SQIVND (reference sequence). Trimming stripped 5 bases from V and 8 bases from J, with 13 bases between. CDR3 in amino acids: CASSGVAVDEQFF. As DNA, the CDR3 is TGTGCCAGTAGTGGGGTAGCGGTCGATGAGCAGTTCTTC.

V and J are TRBV5-1 and TRBJ2-1; TRBD2 agrees at 8 bases. The trim removed 7 bases at V and 7 bases at J, leaving 10 bases unmatched. This CDR3 region has 14 residues. The germline CDR1 and CDR2 sequences are SGHRS and YFSETQ. For the CDR3, the DNA is TGCGCCAGCGGCCAGCGGGGGCCGGGGAATGAGCAGTTCTTC. The encoded protein is CASGQRGPGNEQFF.

The chain links TRBV28 to TRBJ2-1; 7 positions match TRBD1. The CDR3 sequence is 14 residues long. The ends lost 8 bases at V and 8 bases at J; junction bases unmatched: 12. The V gene's germline CDR1 is MDHEN and CDR2 SYDVKM. The CDR3 sequence is CASQQRGRMDEQFF. CDR3 coding DNA: TGTGCCAGCCAGCAAAGGGGGCGAATGGATGAGCAGTTCTTC.